This T cell receptor beta chain was sequenced in a study of T cell responses to AZD1222 COVID-19 vaccine. The CDR3 is 16 amino acids. The V end was cut by 0 bases, the J end by 1 base, with 10 bases between. The germline V gene encodes CDR1 SGHRS and CDR2 YFSETQ. Findings and limits, study-wide: Females outnumbered males among donors, who were mostly white British; clonal diversity was possibly underestimated. With two AZD1222 doses given, Spike-specific TCR breadth and depth both rose. Targeting of unmutated variant regions was reportedly seen in nearly half of spike-specific TCRs.

This clone was observed a few times. What it binds is unknown. The data were produced by immunoSEQ multiplex PCR, yet TCRdb's version contains in-frame clones alone and is incomplete. The table records about 120,000 clones, approximately 85% of them present only once. Here the sequenced sample was peripheral blood, taken on day 0 of AZD1222 vaccination. This clonotype originated in an adult in good health. This chain links TRBV5-1 with TRBJ2-2, with D possibly TRBD1 on 6 matching bases. The CDR3 spells CASSLAEQGNTGELFF. CDR3 coding DNA: TGCGCCAGCAGCTTGGCGGAACAGGGGAACACCGGGGAGCTGTTTTTT.